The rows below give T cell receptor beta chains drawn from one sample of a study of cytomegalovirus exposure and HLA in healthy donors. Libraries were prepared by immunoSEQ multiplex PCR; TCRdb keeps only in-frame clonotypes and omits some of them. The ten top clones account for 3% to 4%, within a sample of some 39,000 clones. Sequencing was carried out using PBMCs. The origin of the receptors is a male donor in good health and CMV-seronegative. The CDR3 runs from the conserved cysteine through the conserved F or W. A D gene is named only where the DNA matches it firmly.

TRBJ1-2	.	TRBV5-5	CASSPGLQDYGYTF	TGTGCCAGCAGCCCGGGACTTCAGGACTATGGCTACACCTTC
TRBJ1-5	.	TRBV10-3	CAISDQTGSGNQPQHF	TGTGCCATCAGTGATCAGACAGGTAGTGGCAATCAGCCCCAGCATTTT
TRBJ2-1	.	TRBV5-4	CASSRDSYNEQFF	TGTGCCAGCAGCCGTGACAGCTACAATGAGCAGTTCTTC
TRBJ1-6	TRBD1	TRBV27	CASRTGEGSPLHF	TGTGCCAGCAGGACAGGGGAGGGTTCACCCCTCCACTTT
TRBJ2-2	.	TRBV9	CASSVEVGGDTGELFF	TGTGCCAGCAGCGTAGAAGTCGGAGGGGACACCGGGGAGCTGTTTTTT
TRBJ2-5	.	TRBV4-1	CASSQDTGSETQYF	TGCGCCAGCAGCCAAGATACCGGGTCGGAGACCCAGTACTTC
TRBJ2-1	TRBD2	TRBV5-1	CASSLGASGGVDEQFF	TGCGCCAGCAGCTTGGGGGCTAGCGGGGGTGTGGATGAGCAGTTCTTC
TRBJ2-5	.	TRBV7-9	CASSLAAYQETQYF	TGTGCCAGCAGCTTAGCGGCCTACCAAGAGACCCAGTACTTC
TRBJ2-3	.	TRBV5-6	CASSRGYPSDTQYF	TGTGCCAGCAGCCGGGGTTACCCTTCCGATACGCAGTATTTT
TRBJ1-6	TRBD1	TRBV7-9	CASSTSGTGFSPLHF	TGTGCCAGCAGCACCTCCGGGACAGGGTTTTCACCCCTCCACTTT
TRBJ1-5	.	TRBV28	CASNWGGSNQPQHF	TGTGCCAGCAATTGGGGAGGGAGCAATCAGCCCCAGCATTTT
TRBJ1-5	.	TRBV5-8	CASSLGSVPYSNQPQHF	TGTGCCAGCAGCCTCGGGTCAGTCCCCTATAGCAATCAGCCCCAGCATTTT
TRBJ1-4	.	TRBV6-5	CASSYSMASNEKLFF	TGTGCCAGCAGTTACTCGATGGCCAGTAATGAAAAACTGTTTTTT
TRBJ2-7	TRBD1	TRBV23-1	CASSQSAGQELYEQYF	TGCGCCAGCAGTCAATCGGCCGGACAGGAACTCTACGAGCAGTACTTC
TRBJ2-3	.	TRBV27	CASSFVGTPKPTDTQYF	TGTGCCAGCAGCTTCGTCGGGACTCCAAAGCCAACAGATACGCAGTATTTT
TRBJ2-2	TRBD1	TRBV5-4	CAVRTGGTGELFF	TGTGCCGTTCGGACAGGGGGCACCGGGGAGCTGTTTTTT
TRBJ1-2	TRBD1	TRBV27	CASTWAGGDYGYTF	TGTGCCAGCACTTGGGCAGGGGGTGACTATGGCTACACCTTC
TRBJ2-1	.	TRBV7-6	CASSPAGGSSYNEQFF	TGTGCCAGCAGCCCAGCTGGGGGGAGCTCCTACAATGAGCAGTTCTTC
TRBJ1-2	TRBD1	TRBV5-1	CASSSAGGSYYGYTF	TGCGCCAGCAGCTCAGCAGGGGGCTCCTACTATGGCTACACCTTC
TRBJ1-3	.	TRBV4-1	CASSQGLRFAGNTIYF	TGCGCCAGCAGCCAAGGATTGAGGTTCGCCGGAAACACCATATATTTT
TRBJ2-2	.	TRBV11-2	CASSPPGGELFF	TGTGCCAGCAGCCCTCCCGGCGGGGAGCTGTTTTTT
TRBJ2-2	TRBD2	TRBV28	CASRDLGLAEAGELFF	TGTGCCAGCAGAGACCTGGGACTAGCAGAGGCCGGGGAGCTGTTTTTT
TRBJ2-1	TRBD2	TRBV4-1	CASSQVDLGLVTYNEQFF	TGCGCCAGCAGCCAAGTAGATTTGGGACTAGTTACCTACAATGAGCAGTTCTTC
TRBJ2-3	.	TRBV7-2	CASSLLGTSTDTQYF	TGTGCCAGCAGCTTATTGGGGACATCCACAGATACGCAGTATTTT
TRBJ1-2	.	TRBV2	CASSEVRPAGNYGYTF	TGTGCCAGCAGTGAAGTCCGGCCGGCCGGGAACTATGGCTACACCTTC
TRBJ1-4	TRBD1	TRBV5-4	CASSRDRVREKLFF	TGTGCCAGCAGCCGTGACAGGGTGCGTGAAAAACTGTTTTTT
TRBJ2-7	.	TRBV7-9	CASSLGGVDPYEQYF	TGTGCCAGCAGCCTAGGCGGGGTCGACCCCTACGAGCAGTACTTC
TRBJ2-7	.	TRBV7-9	CASSLALGTSSYEQYF	TGTGCCAGCAGCTTAGCGCTAGGGACTTCCTCCTACGAGCAGTACTTC
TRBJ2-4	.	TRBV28	CASSPPLGAKNIQYF	TGTGCCAGCAGCCCCCCCTTAGGGGCAAAAAACATTCAGTACTTC
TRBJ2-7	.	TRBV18	CASSPLRDTYEQYF	TGTGCCAGCTCCCCATTACGGGACACCTACGAGCAGTACTTC
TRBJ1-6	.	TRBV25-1	CASSEYSLGHHNSPLHF	TGTGCCAGCAGTGAATATTCCCTGGGACACCATAATTCACCCCTCCACTTT
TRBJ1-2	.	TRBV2	CASATGANYGYTF	TGTGCCAGCGCGACGGGGGCTAACTATGGCTACACCTTC
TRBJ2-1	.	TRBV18	CASSPDGGGPYNEQFF	TGTGCCAGCTCACCCGATGGGGGAGGACCCTACAATGAGCAGTTCTTC
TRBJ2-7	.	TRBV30	CACDQDSNEQYF	TGTGCCTGTGATCAGGACAGTAACGAGCAGTACTTC
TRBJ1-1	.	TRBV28	CASRESGTEAFF	TGTGCCAGCCGGGAATCGGGCACTGAAGCTTTCTTT
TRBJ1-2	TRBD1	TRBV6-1	CASSEGTGETF	TGTGCCAGCAGTGAGGGGACAGGAGAAACCTTC
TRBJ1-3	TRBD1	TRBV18	CASSHDRGGNTIYF	TGTGCCAGCTCACATGACAGGGGAGGAAACACCATATATTTT
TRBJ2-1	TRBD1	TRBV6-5	CASSRRGPNEQFF	TGTGCCAGCAGCCGCAGGGGGCCCAATGAGCAGTTCTTC
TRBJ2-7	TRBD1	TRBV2	CASSSQGIGDEQYF	TGTGCCAGCAGTTCACAGGGGATAGGTGACGAGCAGTACTTC
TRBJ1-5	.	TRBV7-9	CASSREVNQPQHF	TGTGCCAGCAGCCGGGAGGTGAATCAGCCCCAGCATTTT
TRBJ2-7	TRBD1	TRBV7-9	CASSSTGTAAYEQYF	TGTGCCAGCAGCAGCACCGGGACAGCCGCCTACGAGCAGTACTTC
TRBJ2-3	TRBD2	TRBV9	CASSVVSGGADTQYF	TGTGCCAGCAGCGTAGTGAGCGGGGGGGCAGATACGCAGTATTTT
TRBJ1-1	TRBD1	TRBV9	CASSPRQGETAFF	TGTGCCAGCAGCCCTCGACAGGGGGAGACGGCTTTCTTT
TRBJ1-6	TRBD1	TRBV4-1	CASSQAGTVNSPLHF	TGCGCCAGCAGCCAAGCCGGGACAGTTAATTCACCCCTCCACTTT
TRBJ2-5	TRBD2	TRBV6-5	CASSPSGGPKETQYF	TGTGCCAGCAGTCCCTCGGGGGGACCGAAAGAGACCCAGTACTTC
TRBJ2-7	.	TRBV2	CASGASEDYEQYF	TGTGCCAGCGGGGCTTCAGAGGACTACGAGCAGTACTTC
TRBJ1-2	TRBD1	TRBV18	CASSPPGQGFYGYTF	TGTGCCAGCTCACCTCCGGGACAGGGTTTCTATGGCTACACCTTC
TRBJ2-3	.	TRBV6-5	CASSVSDTQYF	TGTGCCAGCAGTGTCTCAGATACGCAGTATTTT
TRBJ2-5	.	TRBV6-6	CASSYPDRDIQETQYF	TGTGCCAGCAGTTACCCAGACAGAGATATACAAGAGACCCAGTACTTC
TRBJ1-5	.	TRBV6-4	CASSDMDSSNQPQHF	TGTGCCAGCAGTGACATGGACAGTTCCAATCAGCCCCAGCATTTT
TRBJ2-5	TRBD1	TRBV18	CASSLGQAQETQYF	TGTGCCAGCTCCCTAGGACAGGCACAAGAGACCCAGTACTTC
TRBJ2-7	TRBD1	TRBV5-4	CASSGRGGDEQYF	TGTGCCAGCAGCGGACGAGGGGGCGACGAGCAGTACTTC
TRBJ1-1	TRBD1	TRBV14	CASGPTGGGLTEAFF	TGTGCCAGCGGACCGACAGGGGGCGGATTGACTGAAGCTTTCTTT
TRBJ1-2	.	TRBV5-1	CASSLVEDYGYTF	TGCGCCAGCAGCTTGGTCGAGGACTATGGCTACACCTTC
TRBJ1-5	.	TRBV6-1	CASRRRGLSQPQHF	TGTGCCAGCAGAAGGAGGGGACTTAGTCAGCCCCAGCATTTT